The source of this T cell receptor beta chain is a study of blood T cells in healthy people across ages. Together with a sample-barcoded 5' primer, a J-beta primer mix was included in a second PCR lasting roughly 6 to 12 cycles. From the 5' RACE reads, TCRdb called clonotypes with MiXCR, one entry per CDR3 protein. The table records 800,000 to 950,000 distinct CDR3 sequences, under 35% of them present only once. The same specimen was also included in a second study, on T cells of mothers and their children.

The sample comprised blood. This TCR came from a woman between 40 and 50 years old in good health.

In DNA, the CDR3 is TGTGCCAGCAGTTTTACGGACAGGGCGAGAGCTTTCTTT. Protein sequence: CASSFTDRARAFF. The rearrangement links TRBV28 to TRBJ1-1, with TRBD1 matching over 8 bases. The germline V gene has CDR1 MDHEN and CDR2 SYDVKM. Trimming at V came to 3 bases and at J to 10 bases, leaving 7 bases not matched to a gene. CDR3 size: 13 residues.